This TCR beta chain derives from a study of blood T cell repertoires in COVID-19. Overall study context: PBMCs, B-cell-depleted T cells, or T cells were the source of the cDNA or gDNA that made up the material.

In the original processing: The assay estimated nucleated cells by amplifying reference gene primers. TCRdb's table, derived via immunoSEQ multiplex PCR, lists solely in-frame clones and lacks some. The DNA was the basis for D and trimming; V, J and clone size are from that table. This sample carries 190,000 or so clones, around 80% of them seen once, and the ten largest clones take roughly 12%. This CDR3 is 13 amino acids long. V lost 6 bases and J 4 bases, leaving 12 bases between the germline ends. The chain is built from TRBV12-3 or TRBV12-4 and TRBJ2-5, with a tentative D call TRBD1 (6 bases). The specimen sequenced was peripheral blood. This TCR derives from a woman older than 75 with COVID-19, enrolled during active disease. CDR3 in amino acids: CASSQGSRETQYF. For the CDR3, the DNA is TGTGCCAGCAGCCAGGGGAGTCGAGAGACCCAGTACTTC.